This T cell receptor beta chain was documented in a study of response to subunit inactivated influenza vaccine listed by TCRdb under 2018. At the level of the whole study: The study used deep quantitative T cell receptor repertoire profiling to track responses to a trivalent subunit inactivated influenza vaccine. Findings and caveats that apply to the study as a whole: The authors proposed that each seasonal influenza vaccination may bring in only a limited number of new T cells.

From the cysteine through the phenylalanine, the CDR3 covers 16 amino acids. Kept here is only the CDR3 DNA, which spans 48 bases and is read in frame from base 1. V trim: 0 bases; J trim: 9 bases; unmatched bases: 10. CDR1 SGHRS and CDR2 YFSETQ are derived from the germline V gene. Receptors were amplified or captured by RT-PCR. The sequencer listed for this sample is Illumina HiSeq 2500. TCRdb reprocessing: public reads trimmed at Q25 with fastp, clones called with MiXCR, in-frame beta chains kept. Under each unique CDR3 protein, matching rows form one entry showing the most common genes and DNA. This sample gives some 570,000 distinct CDR3 sequences in total; 10% to 12% of them show up just once. The ten top clones hold roughly 11% of the sample. On this clonotype: The antigen it recognizes is unknown. The record has no base qualities; no much larger clone is one base away.

The same sample was also studied in work on T cells expressing NK-cell markers. As noted in the second study: TCR beta cDNA libraries were made by 5'RACE template switching that added a universal primer site and unique molecular identifiers. TCR beta-chain repertoires were profiled in sorted CD3+CD56+NKG2C+, CD3+CD56+NKG2C- and CD3+CD56-NKG2C+ T-cell subsets from several donors. Among the eight sequenced donors, only one was HCMV-seronegative, while the other seven were HCMV-seropositive. In several experiments an anti-gammadeltaTCR antibody was added to restrict sorting to alphabetaTCR-expressing T cells. In six donors, the dominant CD3+CD56+NKG2C+ clonotypes were among the top 10 CD8+ clonotypes and accounted for about 1.0-7.5% of CD8+ T cells. Those dominant clonotypes were again the most abundant among CD3+CD56-NKG2C+ cells in a handful of donors, at about 28.3-60.1%. It remained unclear whether the expanded NKG2C-expressing T cell clones were specific for HCMV antigens. The eight sequenced donors were randomly selected healthy volunteers, three men and five women. HCMV-specific IgG was detected in serum with a commercial ELISA kit to determine HCMV serostatus. Peripheral blood mononuclear cells were isolated from blood by Ficoll density gradient centrifugation. For six donors, bulk peripheral blood T-cell repertoires were also sequenced from unsorted PBMC. Priming for cDNA synthesis came from the TCR beta constant segment, and two successive PCR amplification steps followed. Illumina HiSeq 2000/2500, MiSeq or NextSeq was used to sequence libraries as 2 x 150 bp reads. MIGEC was used to demultiplex reads and group reads by UMI, and MiTCR was used to assemble and quantify clonotypes. To exclude erroneous sequences, only TCR cDNA sequences supported by at least two reads were retained. The tcR package was used for downstream repertoire analysis, and clonotypes were matched between fractions using CDR3 nucleotide sequence together with V segment. VDJmatch was used to annotate antigen specificity against VDJdb, with one amino acid substitution allowed in CDR3.

The sample was PBMCs from blood, taken on the day of vaccination. The clonotype was recovered from a man in his forties or fifties who received an inactivated influenza vaccine. Donor details come from another sample of the same person, matched by shared clones. The chain is assembled from TRBV5-1 and TRBJ2-1, with 9 middle bases fitting TRBD2. The CDR3 has the sequence CASSLVLAGGPREQFF. The DNA is as follows: TGCGCCAGCAGCTTGGTTCTTGCGGGAGGGCCTCGTGAGCAGTTCTTC. The CDR3 plus the reference TRBV5-1 and TRBJ2-1 genes for the other parts give the full variable domain: KAGVTQTPRYLIKTRGQQVTLSCSPISGHRSVSWYQQTPGQGLQFLFEYFSETQRNKGNFPGRFSGRQFSNSRSEMNVSTLELGDSALYLCASSLVLAGGPREQFFGPGTRLTVL.